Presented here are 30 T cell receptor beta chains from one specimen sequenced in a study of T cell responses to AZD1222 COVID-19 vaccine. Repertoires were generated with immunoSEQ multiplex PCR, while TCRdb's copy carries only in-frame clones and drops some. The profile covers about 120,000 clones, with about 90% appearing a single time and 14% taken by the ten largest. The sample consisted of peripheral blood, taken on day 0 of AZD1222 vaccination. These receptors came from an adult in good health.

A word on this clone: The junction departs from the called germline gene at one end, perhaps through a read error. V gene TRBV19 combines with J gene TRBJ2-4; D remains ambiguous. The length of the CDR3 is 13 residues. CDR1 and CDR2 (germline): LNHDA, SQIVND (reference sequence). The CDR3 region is CASSMSVIQVLHF. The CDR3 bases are TGTGCCAGTAGTATGTCGGTTATTCAAGTGTTGCACTTC. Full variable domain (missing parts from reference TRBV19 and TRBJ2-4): DGGITQSPKYLFRKEGQNVTLSCEQNLNHDAMYWYRQDPGQGLRLIYYSQIVNDFQKGDIAEGYSVSREKKESFPLTVTSAQKNPTAFYLCASSMSVIQVLHFGAGTRLSVL.

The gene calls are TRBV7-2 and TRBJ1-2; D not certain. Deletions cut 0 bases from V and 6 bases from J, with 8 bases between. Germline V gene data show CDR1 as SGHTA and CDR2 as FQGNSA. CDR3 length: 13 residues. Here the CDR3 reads CASSLAAGNGYTF. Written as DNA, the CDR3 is TGTGCCAGCAGCTTAGCCGCCGGGAATGGCTACACCTTC. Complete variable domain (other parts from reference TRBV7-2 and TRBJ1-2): GAGVSQSPSNKVTEKGKDVELRCDPISGHTALYWYRQSLGQGLEFLIYFQGNSAPDKSGLPSDRFSAERTGGSVSTLTIQRTQQEDSAVYLCASSLAAGNGYTFGSGTRLTVV.

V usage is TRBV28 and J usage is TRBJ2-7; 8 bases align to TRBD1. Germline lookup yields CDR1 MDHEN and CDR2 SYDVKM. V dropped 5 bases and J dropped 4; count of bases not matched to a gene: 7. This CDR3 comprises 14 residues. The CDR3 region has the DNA TGTGCCAGCAGTCCAGACAGGGGACGGTACGAGCAGTACTTC. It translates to CASSPDRGRYEQYF.

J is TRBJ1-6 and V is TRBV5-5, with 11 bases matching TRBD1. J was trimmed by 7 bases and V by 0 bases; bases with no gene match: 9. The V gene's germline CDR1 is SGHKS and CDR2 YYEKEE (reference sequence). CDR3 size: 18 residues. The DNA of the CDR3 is TGTGCCAGCAGCTTGGGGACAGGGGGCCTCCTGGGGAATTCACCCCTCCACTTT. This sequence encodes CASSLGTGGLLGNSPLHF.

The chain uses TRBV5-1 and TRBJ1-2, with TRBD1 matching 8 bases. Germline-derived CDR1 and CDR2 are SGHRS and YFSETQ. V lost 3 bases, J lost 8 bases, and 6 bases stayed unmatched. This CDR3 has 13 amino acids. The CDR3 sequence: CASSSQTGVGYTF. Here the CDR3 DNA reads TGCGCCAGCAGCTCCCAGACAGGGGTGGGCTACACCTTC.

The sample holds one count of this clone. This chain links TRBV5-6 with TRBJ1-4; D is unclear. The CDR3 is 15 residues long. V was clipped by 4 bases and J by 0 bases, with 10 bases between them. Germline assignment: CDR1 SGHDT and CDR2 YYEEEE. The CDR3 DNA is TGTGCCAGCAGCCCATGGCCCTCAACTAATGAAAAACTGTTTTTT. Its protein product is CASSPWPSTNEKLFF.

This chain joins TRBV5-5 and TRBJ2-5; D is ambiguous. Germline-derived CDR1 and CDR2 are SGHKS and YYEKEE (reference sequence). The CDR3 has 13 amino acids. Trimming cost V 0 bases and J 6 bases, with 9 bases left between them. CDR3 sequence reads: CASSLDPPKTQYF. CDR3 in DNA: TGTGCCAGCAGCTTGGATCCCCCCAAGACCCAGTACTTC.

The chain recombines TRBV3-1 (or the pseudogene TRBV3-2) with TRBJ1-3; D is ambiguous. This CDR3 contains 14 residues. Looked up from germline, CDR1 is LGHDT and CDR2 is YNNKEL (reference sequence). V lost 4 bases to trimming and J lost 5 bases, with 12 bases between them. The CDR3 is CASSLDPVRNTIYF. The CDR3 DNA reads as TGTGCCAGCAGCCTTGATCCGGTCCGAAACACCATATATTTT.

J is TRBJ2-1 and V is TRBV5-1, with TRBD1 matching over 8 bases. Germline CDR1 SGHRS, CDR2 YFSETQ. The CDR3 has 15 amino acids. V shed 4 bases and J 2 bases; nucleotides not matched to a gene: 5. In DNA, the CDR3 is TGCGCCAGCAGCCCCGAGACAGGGGCCTACAATGAGCAGTTCTTC. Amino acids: CASSPETGAYNEQFF.

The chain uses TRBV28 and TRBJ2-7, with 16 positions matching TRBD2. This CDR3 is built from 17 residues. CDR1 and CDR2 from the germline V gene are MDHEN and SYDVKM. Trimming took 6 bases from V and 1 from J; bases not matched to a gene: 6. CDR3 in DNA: TGTGCCAGCAGCAGGTGGGGACTAGCGGGAGGGTCCTACGAGCAGTACTTC. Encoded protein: CASSRWGLAGGSYEQYF.

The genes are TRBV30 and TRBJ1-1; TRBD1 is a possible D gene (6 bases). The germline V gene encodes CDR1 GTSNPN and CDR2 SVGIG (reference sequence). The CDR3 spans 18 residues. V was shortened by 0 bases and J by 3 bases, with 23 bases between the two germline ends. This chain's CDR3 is CAWSVREGRRGRDTEAFF. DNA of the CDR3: TGTGCCTGGAGTGTAAGAGAGGGCCGCAGGGGTCGGGACACTGAAGCTTTCTTT.

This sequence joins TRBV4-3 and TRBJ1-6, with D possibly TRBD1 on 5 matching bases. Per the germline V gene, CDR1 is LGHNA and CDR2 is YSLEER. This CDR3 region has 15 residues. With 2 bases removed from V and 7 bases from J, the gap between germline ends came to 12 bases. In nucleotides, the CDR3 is TGCGCCAGCAGCCAAACCAGGGTAGGAAATTCACCCCTCCACTTT. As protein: CASSQTRVGNSPLHF.

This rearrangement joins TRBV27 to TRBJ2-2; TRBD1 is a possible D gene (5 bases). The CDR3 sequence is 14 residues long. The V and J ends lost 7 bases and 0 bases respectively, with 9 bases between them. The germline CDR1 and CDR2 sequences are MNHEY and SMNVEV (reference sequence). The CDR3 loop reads CASTPQANTGELFF. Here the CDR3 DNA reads TGTGCCAGCACCCCACAGGCGAACACCGGGGAGCTGTTTTTT.

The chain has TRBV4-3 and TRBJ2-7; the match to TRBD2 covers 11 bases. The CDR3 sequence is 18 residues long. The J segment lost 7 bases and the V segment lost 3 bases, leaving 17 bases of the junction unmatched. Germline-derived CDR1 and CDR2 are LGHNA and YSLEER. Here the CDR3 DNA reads TGCGCCAGCAGCCAGCAGCTCGGGACTAGCGGCCCTTTATGGGAGCAGTACTTC. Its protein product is CASSQQLGTSGPLWEQYF.

The CDR3 sequence: CASCVEDHYNEQFF. The CDR3 region has the DNA TGTGCCAGCTGCGTTGAAGACCACTACAATGAGCAGTTCTTC. The rearrangement joins TRBV11-2 to TRBJ2-1; D remains unclear. Germline CDR1 reads SGHAT; CDR2 reads FQNNGV. Trimming removed 8 bases at V and 3 bases at J, with 14 bases between. CDR3 length equals 14 residues.

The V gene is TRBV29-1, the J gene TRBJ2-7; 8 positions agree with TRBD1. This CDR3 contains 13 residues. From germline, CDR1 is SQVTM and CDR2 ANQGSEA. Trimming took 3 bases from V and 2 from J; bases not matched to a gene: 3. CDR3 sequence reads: CSVETGVPYEQYF. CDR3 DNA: TGCAGCGTTGAGACAGGGGTGCCCTACGAGCAGTACTTC.

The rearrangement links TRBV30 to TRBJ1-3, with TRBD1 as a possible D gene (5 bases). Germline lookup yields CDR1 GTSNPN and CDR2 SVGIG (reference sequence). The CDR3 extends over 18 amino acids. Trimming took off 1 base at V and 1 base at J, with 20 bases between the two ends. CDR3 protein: CAWSAPRTRQISGNTIYF. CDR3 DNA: TGTGCCTGGAGTGCCCCCCGGACACGGCAAATTTCTGGAAACACCATATATTTT.

CDR3 amino acids: CASGPGTVSTDTQYF. The CDR3, as DNA: TGTGCTAGTGGTCCCGGGACCGTAAGCACAGATACGCAGTATTTT. V usage is TRBV12-5 and J usage is TRBJ2-3; D is possibly TRBD1 or TRBD2 (5 bases each). The CDR3 covers 15 residues. V was shortened by 5 bases and J by 0 bases, with 12 bases between the two germline ends. The germline V gene has CDR1 LGHNT and CDR2 FRNRAP.

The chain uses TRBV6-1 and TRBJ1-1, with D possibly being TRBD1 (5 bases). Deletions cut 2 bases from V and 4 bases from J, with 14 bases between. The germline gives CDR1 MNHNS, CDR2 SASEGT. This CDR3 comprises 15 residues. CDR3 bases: TGTGCCAGCAGTGAATCCCCGGGGGAGAGCACTGAAGCTTTCTTT. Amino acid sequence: CASSESPGESTEAFF.

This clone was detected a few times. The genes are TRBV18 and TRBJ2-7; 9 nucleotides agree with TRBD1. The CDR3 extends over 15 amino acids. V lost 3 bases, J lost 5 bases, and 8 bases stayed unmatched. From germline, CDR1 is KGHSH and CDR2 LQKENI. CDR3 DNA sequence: TGTGCCAGCTCACCGGAGGGACAGGGAAGACACGAGCAGTACTTC. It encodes CASSPEGQGRHEQYF.

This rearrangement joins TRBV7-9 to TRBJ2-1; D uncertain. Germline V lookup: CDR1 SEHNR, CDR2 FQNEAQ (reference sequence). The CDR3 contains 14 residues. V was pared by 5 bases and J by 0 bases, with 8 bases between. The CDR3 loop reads CASSDSVSYNEQFF. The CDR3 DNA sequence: TGTGCCAGCAGCGATAGTGTCTCCTACAATGAGCAGTTCTTC.

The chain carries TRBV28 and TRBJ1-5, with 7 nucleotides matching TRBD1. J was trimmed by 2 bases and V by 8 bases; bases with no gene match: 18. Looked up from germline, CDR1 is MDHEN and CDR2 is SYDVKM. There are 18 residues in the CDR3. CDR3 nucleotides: TGTGCCAGCTTCCCCCGGGACAGAGAAAGAGAGGGCAATCAGCCCCAGCATTTT. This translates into CASFPRDREREGNQPQHF. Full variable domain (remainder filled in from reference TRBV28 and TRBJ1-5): DVKVTQSSRYLVKRTGEKVFLECVQDMDHENMFWYRQDPGLGLRLIYFSYDVKMKEKGDIPEGYSVSREKKERFSLILESASTNQTSMYLCASFPRDREREGNQPQHFGDGTRLSIL.

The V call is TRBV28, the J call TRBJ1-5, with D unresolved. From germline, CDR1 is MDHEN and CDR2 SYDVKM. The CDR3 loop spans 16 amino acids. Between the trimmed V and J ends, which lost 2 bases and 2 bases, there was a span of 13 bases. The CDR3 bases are TGTGCCAGCAGTTTAGGAGGTATATTGGGCAATCAGCCCCAGCATTTT. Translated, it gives CASSLGGILGNQPQHF.

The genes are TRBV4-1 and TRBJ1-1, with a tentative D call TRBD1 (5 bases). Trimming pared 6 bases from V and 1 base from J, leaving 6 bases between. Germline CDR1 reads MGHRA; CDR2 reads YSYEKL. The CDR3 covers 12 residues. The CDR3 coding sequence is TGCGCCAGCAGGCAGGGGAACACTGAAGCTTTCTTT. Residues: CASRQGNTEAFF.

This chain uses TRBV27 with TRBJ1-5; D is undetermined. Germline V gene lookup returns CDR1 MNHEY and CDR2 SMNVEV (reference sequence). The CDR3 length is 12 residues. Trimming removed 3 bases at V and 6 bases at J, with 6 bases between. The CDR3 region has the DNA TGTGCCAGCAGTTTGCCGGGTCAGCCCCAGCATTTT. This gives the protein CASSLPGQPQHF.

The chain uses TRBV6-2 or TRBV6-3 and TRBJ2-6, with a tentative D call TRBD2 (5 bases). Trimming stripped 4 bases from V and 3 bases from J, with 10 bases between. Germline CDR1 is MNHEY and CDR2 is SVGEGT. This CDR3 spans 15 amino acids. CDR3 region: CASSSDSSGANVLTF. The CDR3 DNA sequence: TGTGCCAGCAGTTCGGACTCAAGTGGGGCCAACGTCCTGACTTTC.

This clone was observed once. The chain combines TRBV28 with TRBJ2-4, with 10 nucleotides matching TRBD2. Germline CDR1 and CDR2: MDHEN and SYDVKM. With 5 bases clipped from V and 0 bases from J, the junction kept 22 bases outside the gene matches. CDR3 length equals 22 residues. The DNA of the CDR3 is TGTGCCAGCAGTCCAGCGGGAGGGCCCCTCTCTAAATCGCTTATAGCCAAAAACATTCAGTACTTC. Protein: CASSPAGGPLSKSLIAKNIQYF.

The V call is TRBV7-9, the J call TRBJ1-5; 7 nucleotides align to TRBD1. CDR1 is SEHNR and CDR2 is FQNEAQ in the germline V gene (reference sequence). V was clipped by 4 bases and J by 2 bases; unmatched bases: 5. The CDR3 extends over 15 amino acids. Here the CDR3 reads CASSSTGSGNQPQHF. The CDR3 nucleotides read TGTGCCAGCAGCTCGACAGGGTCCGGCAATCAGCCCCAGCATTTT. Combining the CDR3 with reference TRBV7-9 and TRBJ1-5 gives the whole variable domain DTGVSQNPRHKITKRGQNVTFRCDPISEHNRLYWYRQTLGQGPEFLTYFQNEAQLEKSRLLSDRFSAERPKGSFSTLEIQRTEQGDSAMYLCASSSTGSGNQPQHFGDGTRLSIL.

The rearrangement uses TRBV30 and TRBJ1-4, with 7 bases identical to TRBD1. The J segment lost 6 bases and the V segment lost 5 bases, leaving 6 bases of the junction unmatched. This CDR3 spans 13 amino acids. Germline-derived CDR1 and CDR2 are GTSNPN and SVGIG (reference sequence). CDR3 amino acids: CAWQQGLDEKLFF. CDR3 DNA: TGTGCCTGGCAACAGGGGTTGGATGAAAAACTGTTTTTT.

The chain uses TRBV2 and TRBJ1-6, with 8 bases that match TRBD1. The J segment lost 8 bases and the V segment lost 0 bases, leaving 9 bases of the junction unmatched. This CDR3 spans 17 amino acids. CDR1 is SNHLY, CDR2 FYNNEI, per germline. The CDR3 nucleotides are TGTGCCAGCAGTGAAGCTCGGAAAGGACAGGGTGATTCACCCCTCCACTTT. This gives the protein CASSEARKGQGDSPLHF.